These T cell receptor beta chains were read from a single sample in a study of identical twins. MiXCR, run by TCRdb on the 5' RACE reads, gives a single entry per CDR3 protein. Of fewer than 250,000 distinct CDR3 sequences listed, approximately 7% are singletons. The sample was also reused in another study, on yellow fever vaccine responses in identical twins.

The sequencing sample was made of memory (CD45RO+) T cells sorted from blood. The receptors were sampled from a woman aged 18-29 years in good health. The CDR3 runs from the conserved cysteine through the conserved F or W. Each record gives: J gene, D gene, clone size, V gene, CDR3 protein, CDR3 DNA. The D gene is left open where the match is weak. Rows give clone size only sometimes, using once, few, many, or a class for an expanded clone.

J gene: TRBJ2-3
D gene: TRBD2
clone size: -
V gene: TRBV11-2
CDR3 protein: CASSLGGLAPGPLSTDTQYF
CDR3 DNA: TGTGCCAGCAGCTTAGGCGGACTAGCTCCAGGGCCTCTTAGCACAGATACGCAGTATTTT

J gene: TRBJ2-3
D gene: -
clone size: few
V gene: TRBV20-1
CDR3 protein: CSARALRGSGASVGDTQYF
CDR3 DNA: TGCAGTGCTAGGGCCCTTCGGGGGTCCGGGGCCTCAGTTGGAGATACGCAGTATTTT

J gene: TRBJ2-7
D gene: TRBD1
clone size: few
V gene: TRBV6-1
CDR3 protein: CASRGTGTGGYEQYF
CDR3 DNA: TGTGCCAGCAGGGGTACCGGGACAGGGGGGTACGAGCAGTACTTC

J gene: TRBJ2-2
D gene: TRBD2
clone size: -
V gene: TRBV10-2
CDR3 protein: CASRGRAGSGELFF
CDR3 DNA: TGCGCCAGCAGGGGGAGGGCCGGGTCCGGGGAGCTGTTTTTT

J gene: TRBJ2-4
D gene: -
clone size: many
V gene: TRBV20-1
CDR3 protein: CSARASQVQYF
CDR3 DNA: TGCAGTGCTAGGGCCAGCCAGGTTCAGTACTTC

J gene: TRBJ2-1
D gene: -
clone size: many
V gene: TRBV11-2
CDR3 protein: CASSFDGNNEQFF
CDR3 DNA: TGTGCCAGCAGCTTCGACGGTAACAATGAGCAGTTCTTC

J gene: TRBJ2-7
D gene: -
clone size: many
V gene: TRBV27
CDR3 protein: CASTPGAYEQYF
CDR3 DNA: TGTGCCAGCACCCCTGGAGCCTACGAGCAGTACTTC

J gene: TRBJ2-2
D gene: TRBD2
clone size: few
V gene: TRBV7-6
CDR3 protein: CASSLGLADNTGELFF
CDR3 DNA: TGTGCCAGCAGCTTAGGTCTAGCGGATAACACCGGGGAGCTGTTTTTT

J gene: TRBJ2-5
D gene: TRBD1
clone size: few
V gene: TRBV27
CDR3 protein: CASSLWTGGKETQYF
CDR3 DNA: TGTGCCAGCAGTTTATGGACAGGGGGGAAAGAGACCCAGTACTTC

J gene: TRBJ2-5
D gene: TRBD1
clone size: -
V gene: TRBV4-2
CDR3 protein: CASSQGGTGVLETQYF
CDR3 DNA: TGTGCCAGCAGCCAAGGTGGGACAGGGGTTTTAGAGACCCAGTACTTC